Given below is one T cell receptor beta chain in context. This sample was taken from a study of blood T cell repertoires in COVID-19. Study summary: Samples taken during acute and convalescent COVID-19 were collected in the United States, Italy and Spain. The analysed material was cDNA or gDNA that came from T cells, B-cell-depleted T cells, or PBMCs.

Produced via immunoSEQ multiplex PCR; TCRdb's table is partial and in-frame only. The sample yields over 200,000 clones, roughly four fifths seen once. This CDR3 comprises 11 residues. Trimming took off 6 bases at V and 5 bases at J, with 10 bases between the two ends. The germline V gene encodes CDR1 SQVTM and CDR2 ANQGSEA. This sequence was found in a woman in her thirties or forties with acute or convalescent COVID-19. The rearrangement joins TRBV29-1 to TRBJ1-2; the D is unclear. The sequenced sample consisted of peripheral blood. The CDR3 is CSVPGRYGYTF. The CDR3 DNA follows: TGCAGCGTGCCCGGGAGGTATGGCTACACCTTC.